This TCR beta chain emerged from a study of shared clonotypes between healthy human individuals. Naive CD8 cells lacked CD45RO and underwent positive selection for CCR7, leaving out terminally differentiated effector memory CD45RA+ cells. Data came from immunoSEQ multiplex PCR; TCRdb stores just in-frame clones and leaves some out. The data hold roughly 2,000,000 clones, with 85% to 95% observed a single time. This CDR3 is 15 amino acids long. Trimming shortened V by 6 bases and J by 2 bases, and 17 bases separated the two germline ends. Per germline, CDR1 MNHEY and CDR2 SMNVEV (reference sequence). The sequenced material came from naive CD8+ T cells sorted from blood. V is TRBV27 and J is TRBJ2-7; possibly TRBD2 for D (7 bases). The source is a man aged 18 to 30 in good health. Here the CDR3 DNA reads TGTGCCAGCAGCTTCGAGGGAGGGGGGACCTACGAGCAGTACTTC. Residues: CASSFEGGGTYEQYF.